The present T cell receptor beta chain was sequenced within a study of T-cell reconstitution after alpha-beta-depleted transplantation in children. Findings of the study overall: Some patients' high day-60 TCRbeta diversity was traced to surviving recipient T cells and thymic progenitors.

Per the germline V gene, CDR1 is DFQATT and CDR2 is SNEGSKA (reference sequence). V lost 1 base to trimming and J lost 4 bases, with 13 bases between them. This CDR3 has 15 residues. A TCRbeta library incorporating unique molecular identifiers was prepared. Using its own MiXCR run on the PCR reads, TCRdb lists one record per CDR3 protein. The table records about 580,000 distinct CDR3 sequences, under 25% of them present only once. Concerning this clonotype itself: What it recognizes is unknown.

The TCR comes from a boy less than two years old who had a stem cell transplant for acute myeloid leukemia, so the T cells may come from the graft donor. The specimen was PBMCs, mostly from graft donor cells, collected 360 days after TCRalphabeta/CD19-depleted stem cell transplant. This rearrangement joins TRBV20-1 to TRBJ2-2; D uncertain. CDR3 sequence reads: CSARASTVGTGELFF. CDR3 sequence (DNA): TGCAGTGCTAGAGCCAGCACAGTTGGCACCGGGGAGCTGTTTTTT.